Sequencing of this T cell receptor (beta chain) was carried out in a study of T cell repertoires in cytomegalovirus infection. Study in general: Based on public TCR beta signatures, there were indications of CMV infection and of a matching HLA type. Study findings and constraints: Summed frequency of public TCR beta families distinguished CMV carriers with the relevant HLA. HLA-C-restricted CMV-specific TCR beta clonotypes were dominant in the ex vivo response.

Germline-derived CDR1 and CDR2 are SGHTA and FQGNSA. The CDR3 sequence is 12 residues long. V was clipped by 4 bases and J by 5 bases, with 9 bases between them. TCRdb reanalysed the reads using MiXCR and keeps one entry per CDR3 protein. The repertoire includes under 800,000 distinct CDR3 sequences, roughly 26% of them detected once, and 8% sits in the top ten. This clonotype was detected a few times. The antigen remains undetermined. Sequencing used CD8+ T cells from PBMCs. The TCR comes from a human donor in good health (CMV status not recorded). Some clones in this sample may be carry-over from other donors' samples. The J gene is TRBJ2-7, the V gene TRBV7-2, with unresolved D. CDR3 DNA sequence: TGTGCCAGCAGCTCAATTCAAGACGAGCAGTACTTC. It is translated as CASSSIQDEQYF.